This T cell receptor beta chain appears in the sequencing data of a study of T cells after yellow fever vaccination. Note on this clonotype: Its cognate antigen is unknown.

A process of 5'RACE template switching, which added a universal primer site and UMIs, was used to make TCR cDNA. TCRdb ran MiXCR on the 5' RACE reads and lists one entry per CDR3 protein. This table holds 250,000 to 350,000 distinct CDR3 sequences, 6.8% found once. Study-wide results and limits: Boosting was followed by the reappearance of most primary-vaccination clones (less than 98% CD4, about 88% CD8). From the bulk population, abundant clonotypes could contaminate and appear within FACS-sorted repertoires.

The germline CDR1 and CDR2 sequences are SGDLS and YYNGEE. The CDR3 is 16 residues long. Trimming took off 0 bases at V and 4 bases at J, with 15 bases between the two ends. The origin of this receptor is a young man who received the YFV17D yellow fever vaccine. This sequence joins TRBV9 and TRBJ2-3; a weak D match, TRBD2 (6 bases). The source was PBMCs, collected about 49 days after the first yellow fever vaccination. CDR3 in amino acids: CASSVGVPTGADTQYF. The CDR3, as DNA: TGTGCCAGCAGCGTAGGAGTCCCTACGGGGGCAGATACGCAGTATTTT.